The rows below give T cell receptor beta chains drawn from one sample of a study of blood T cell repertoires in COVID-19. Produced via immunoSEQ multiplex PCR; TCRdb's table is partial and in-frame only. The repertoire holds over 400,000 clones, with approximately 88% as singletons. Sequences were obtained from peripheral blood. The receptors shown here come from a woman in her 50s with COVID-19, enrolled during active disease. CDR3s include the opening cysteine and the closing phenylalanine or tryptophan. The order of the fields is clone size, J gene, D gene, V gene, CDR3 DNA, CDR3 protein. D genes are given only for firm matches. Where a row states a size, it is once, few, many or the class of an expanded clone; other rows omit it.

size: NA
J: TRBJ2-1
D: NA
V: TRBV15
DNA: TGTGCCACCAGCAGAGGAGGTTCCGGGTCGGAATACAATGAGCAGTTCTTC
CDR3: CATSRGGSGSEYNEQFF

size: NA
J: TRBJ1-4
D: TRBD1
V: TRBV5-6
DNA: TGTGCCAGCAGCCAGACAGGGGATCGCAGTGAAAAACTGTTTTTT
CDR3: CASSQTGDRSEKLFF

size: NA
J: TRBJ1-4
D: NA
V: TRBV3-1/TRBV3-2
DNA: TGTGCCAGCAGCCCGGAAGGGGGAGATCATGAAAAACTGTTTTTT
CDR3: CASSPEGGDHEKLFF

size: NA
J: TRBJ2-3
D: NA
V: TRBV11-1
DNA: TGTGCCAGCAGCTTAGTGGCCGGGGGAACAGATACGCAGTATTTT
CDR3: CASSLVAGGTDTQYF

size: NA
J: TRBJ2-7
D: TRBD1
V: TRBV19
DNA: TGTGCCAGTAGTACAACCGGGACAGTTACCTACGAGCAGTACTTC
CDR3: CASSTTGTVTYEQYF

size: once
J: TRBJ2-2
D: TRBD2
V: TRBV7-3
DNA: TGTGCCAGCAGTCTAAACTCCGGGACTAGCATCTCTGGGGAGCTGTTTTTT
CDR3: CASSLNSGTSISGELFF

size: NA
J: TRBJ1-6
D: TRBD1
V: TRBV3-1/TRBV3-2
DNA: TGTGCCAGCAGCCGGTTTCGGGACAGGGATAATTCACCCCTCCACTTT
CDR3: CASSRFRDRDNSPLHF

size: NA
J: TRBJ2-7
D: TRBD1
V: TRBV12-5
DNA: TGTGCTAGTGGTTACCCTAGAGGACAGGGGTTCCACGAGCAGTACTTC
CDR3: CASGYPRGQGFHEQYF

size: NA
J: TRBJ2-3
D: NA
V: TRBV7-3
DNA: TGTGCCAGCAGCTTTTCGGGGACAGATACGCAGTATTTT
CDR3: CASSFSGTDTQYF

size: NA
J: TRBJ2-7
D: TRBD2
V: TRBV5-1
DNA: TGCGCCAGCAGCTTGGTAACTAGCGGGGCATCCCCCTACGAGCAGTACTTC
CDR3: CASSLVTSGASPYEQYF

size: few
J: TRBJ2-5
D: NA
V: TRBV15
DNA: TGTGCCACCGTTAGGGACTACCAAGAGACCCAGTACTTC
CDR3: CATVRDYQETQYF

size: once
J: TRBJ1-1
D: NA
V: TRBV6-1
DNA: TGTGCCAGCAGTGAAATGGGGGGATCGGGCACTGAAGCTTTCTTT
CDR3: CASSEMGGSGTEAFF

size: few
J: TRBJ1-6
D: NA
V: TRBV9
DNA: TGTGCCAGCAGCGTCCGACAGGATAATTCACCCCTCCACTTT
CDR3: CASSVRQDNSPLHF

size: NA
J: TRBJ2-5
D: NA
V: TRBV2
DNA: TGTGCCACTGGGGGGATGTACCAAGAGACCCAGTACTTC
CDR3: CATGGMYQETQYF

size: NA
J: TRBJ1-1
D: TRBD1
V: TRBV5-1
DNA: TGCGCCAGCAGCTTATGGGGGGGACAGGCGATATCTGAAGCTTTCTTT
CDR3: CASSLWGGQAISEAFF

size: once
J: TRBJ1-4
D: NA
V: TRBV19
DNA: TGTGCCAGTAGCTCAGGGTGGGATAATGAAAAACTGTTTTTT
CDR3: CASSSGWDNEKLFF

size: NA
J: TRBJ2-3
D: TRBD1
V: TRBV16
DNA: TGTGCCAGCAGCCAATCGCCCGACAGGGGGAAACCAGATACGCAGTATTTT
CDR3: CASSQSPDRGKPDTQYF

size: NA
J: TRBJ1-1
D: NA
V: TRBV6-5
DNA: TGTGCCACCGGAGAGACGGACTTAACCGAAGCTTTCTTT
CDR3: CATGETDLTEAFF

size: NA
J: TRBJ1-1
D: TRBD1
V: TRBV27
DNA: TGTGCCAGCAGTTTATCGACAGGGGAGGACACTGAAGCTTTCTTT
CDR3: CASSLSTGEDTEAFF

size: NA
J: TRBJ2-3
D: TRBD2
V: TRBV7-3
DNA: TGTGCCAGCTCGCGGGGGGACACAGATACGCAGTATTTT
CDR3: CASSRGDTDTQYF

size: NA
J: TRBJ1-1
D: NA
V: TRBV9
DNA: TGTGCCAGCACTCCCCCAGGGGAGGGTAGCACTGAAGCTTTCTTT
CDR3: CASTPPGEGSTEAFF

size: NA
J: TRBJ2-5
D: TRBD2
V: TRBV29-1
DNA: TGCAGCGTTGAAGACCCTAGCGGGCCCCAAGAGACCCAGTACTTC
CDR3: CSVEDPSGPQETQYF

size: NA
J: TRBJ1-1
D: NA
V: TRBV6-5
DNA: TGTGCCAGCAGTCAATCCAGGGGAAACACTGAAGCTTTCTTT
CDR3: CASSQSRGNTEAFF

size: once
J: TRBJ1-1
D: NA
V: TRBV5-1
DNA: TGCGCCAGCGGGAGAGGGGGTGGGGACACTGAAGCTTTCTTT
CDR3: CASGRGGGDTEAFF

size: NA
J: TRBJ2-7
D: NA
V: TRBV11-1
DNA: TGTGCCAGCAGCAAAAAGGGGATCTCCTACGAGCAGTACTTC
CDR3: CASSKKGISYEQYF

size: NA
J: TRBJ1-6
D: NA
V: TRBV2
DNA: TGTGCCAGCAGGGCAGAAAATGCACCCCTCCACTTT
CDR3: CASRAENAPLHF

size: NA
J: TRBJ1-2
D: TRBD1
V: TRBV24-1
DNA: TGTGCCACCAGTTCGGGACAGGGGGGCCGTGATGGCTACACCTTC
CDR3: CATSSGQGGRDGYTF

size: NA
J: TRBJ1-1
D: NA
V: TRBV12-3/TRBV12-4
DNA: TGTGCCAGCAGCGAACCCCCGGGGGCTGAAGCTTTCTTT
CDR3: CASSEPPGAEAFF

size: NA
J: TRBJ2-5
D: TRBD2
V: TRBV11-1
DNA: TGTGCCAGCAGCGTGGGGACTAGTCTCTCCCAAGAGACCCAGTACTTC
CDR3: CASSVGTSLSQETQYF

size: NA
J: TRBJ2-1
D: NA
V: TRBV15
DNA: TGTGCCACCAGCGATGTTGGTGCCAGACAAATCGATGAGCAGTTCTTC
CDR3: CATSDVGARQIDEQFF

size: NA
J: TRBJ2-3
D: NA
V: TRBV7-3
DNA: TGTGCCAGCAGCCAAACCGCAGGGGTTGGAGATACGCAGTATTTT
CDR3: CASSQTAGVGDTQYF

size: once
J: TRBJ2-2
D: NA
V: TRBV5-1
DNA: TGCGCCAGCAGCCTAGGCGTATCGACCGGGGAGCTGTTTTTT
CDR3: CASSLGVSTGELFF

size: NA
J: TRBJ1-1
D: TRBD1
V: TRBV18
DNA: TGTGCCAGCTCACCCTCTTTAGACAGGGTTGACACTGAAGCTTTCTTT
CDR3: CASSPSLDRVDTEAFF

size: NA
J: TRBJ1-5
D: TRBD1
V: TRBV7-2
DNA: TGTGCCAGCAGCTTTGACAGGGGGGATCAGCCCCAGCATTTT
CDR3: CASSFDRGDQPQHF